This T cell receptor (beta chain) stems from a study of blood T cell repertoires in COVID-19. Living in under 30 US areas, the participants were between roughly 18 and 89 years of age. Per the original methods: By means of reference gene primer amplification, nucleated cell counts were estimated. Repertoires were generated with immunoSEQ multiplex PCR, while TCRdb's copy carries only in-frame clones and drops some. That table supplies the V and J calls and clone size; D and trimming were determined from the DNA. Among about 380,000 clones listed, about 87% were seen once. The specimen was PBMCs or T cells enriched from blood (not recorded which). This TCR derives from a man aged 30 to 45 who had recovered from COVID-19.

This CDR3 reads CASSPGGTATGELFF. The CDR3 DNA sequence: TGTGCCAGCAGCCCTGGCGGGACAGCCACCGGGGAGCTGTTTTTT. V usage is TRBV7-2 and J usage is TRBJ2-2; D is possibly TRBD1 (7 bases). This CDR3 has 15 amino acids. Germline V gene lookup returns CDR1 SGHTA and CDR2 FQGNSA. V lost 5 bases, J lost 4 bases, and 14 bases lay in between. The whole variable domain, remainder taken from reference TRBV7-2 and TRBJ2-2, is GAGVSQSPSNKVTEKGKDVELRCDPISGHTALYWYRQSLGQGLEFLIYFQGNSAPDKSGLPSDRFSAERTGGSVSTLTIQRTQQEDSAVYLCASSPGGTATGELFFGEGSRLTVL.